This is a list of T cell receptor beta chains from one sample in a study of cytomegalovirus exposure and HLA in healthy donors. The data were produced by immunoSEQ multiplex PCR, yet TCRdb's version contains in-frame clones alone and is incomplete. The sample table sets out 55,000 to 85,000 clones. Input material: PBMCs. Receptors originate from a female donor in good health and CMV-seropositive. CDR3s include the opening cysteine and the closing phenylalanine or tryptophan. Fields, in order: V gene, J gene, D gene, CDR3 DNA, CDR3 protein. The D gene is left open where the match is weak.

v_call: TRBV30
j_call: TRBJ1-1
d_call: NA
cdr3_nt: TGTGCCTGGAGTGTTAGAGGTGTAACTGAAGCTTTCTTT
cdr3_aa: CAWSVRGVTEAFF

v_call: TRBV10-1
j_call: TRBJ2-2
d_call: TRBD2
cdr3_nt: TGCGCCAGCAGTGATGCTAGCGGGAACACCGGGGAGCTGTTTTTT
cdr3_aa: CASSDASGNTGELFF

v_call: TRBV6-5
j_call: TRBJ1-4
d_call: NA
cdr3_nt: TGTGCCAGCAGTTACTCGGGGATGAGGGATGAAAAACTGTTTTTT
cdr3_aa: CASSYSGMRDEKLFF

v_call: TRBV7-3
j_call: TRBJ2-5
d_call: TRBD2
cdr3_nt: TGTGCCAGCAGCTTTACTAGCGGGGGCCCCGGGGAGACCCAGTACTTC
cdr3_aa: CASSFTSGGPGETQYF

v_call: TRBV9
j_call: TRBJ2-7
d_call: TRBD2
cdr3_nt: TGTGCCAGCAGCGTCACGTCGCGGGGGGGCTACGAGCAGTACTTC
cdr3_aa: CASSVTSRGGYEQYF

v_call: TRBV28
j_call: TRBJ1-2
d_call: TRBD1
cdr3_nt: TGTGCCAGCAGCCCGGGACAGGGGGTGAGCTATGGCTACACCTTC
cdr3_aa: CASSPGQGVSYGYTF

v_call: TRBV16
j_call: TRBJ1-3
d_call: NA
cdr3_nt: TGTGCCAGCAGCCAATTTTCTGGACTCTCTGGAAACACCATATATTTT
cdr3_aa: CASSQFSGLSGNTIYF

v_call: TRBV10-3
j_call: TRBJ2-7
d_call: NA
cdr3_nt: TGTGCCATCAGCCTGGCGGGGGAGGGGGCCTACGAGCAGTACTTC
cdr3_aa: CAISLAGEGAYEQYF

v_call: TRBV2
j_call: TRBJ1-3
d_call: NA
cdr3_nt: TGTGCCAGTAACGAACAGGGACCCTCTGGAAACACCATATATTTT
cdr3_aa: CASNEQGPSGNTIYF

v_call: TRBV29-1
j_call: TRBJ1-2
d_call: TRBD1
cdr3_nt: TGCAGCGCAGACACAGGGGTTCATGGCTACACCTTC
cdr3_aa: CSADTGVHGYTF